The present T cell receptor (beta chain) was sequenced within a study of blood T cell repertoires in COVID-19. Study in general: Donors in the United States, Italy and Spain gave samples during acute or convalescent COVID-19. T cells, B-cell-depleted T cells, or PBMCs supplied cDNA or gDNA.

Under the authors' procedure: Reference gene primers were amplified, and this amplification served to estimate nucleated cell counts. Repertoires were generated with immunoSEQ multiplex PCR, while TCRdb's copy carries only in-frame clones and drops some. The D gene and trimming were derived from the DNA, and the V and J assignments and clone size from that table. The sample shows 35,000 to 50,000 clones, roughly 73% of them seen only once. The CDR3 is 14 residues long. Per the germline V gene, CDR1 is MNHEY and CDR2 is SVGAGI. The V and J ends lost 7 bases and 4 bases respectively, with 16 bases between them.

The TCR was taken from a man older than 75 with acute or convalescent COVID-19. The V and J genes are TRBV6-5 and TRBJ1-1; tentatively, D is TRBD1 (6 bases). Sequenced: peripheral blood. As DNA, the CDR3 is TGTGCCAGCAACGTTGGGGGCGGGCGCACTGAAGCTTTCTTT. This sequence encodes CASNVGGGRTEAFF.